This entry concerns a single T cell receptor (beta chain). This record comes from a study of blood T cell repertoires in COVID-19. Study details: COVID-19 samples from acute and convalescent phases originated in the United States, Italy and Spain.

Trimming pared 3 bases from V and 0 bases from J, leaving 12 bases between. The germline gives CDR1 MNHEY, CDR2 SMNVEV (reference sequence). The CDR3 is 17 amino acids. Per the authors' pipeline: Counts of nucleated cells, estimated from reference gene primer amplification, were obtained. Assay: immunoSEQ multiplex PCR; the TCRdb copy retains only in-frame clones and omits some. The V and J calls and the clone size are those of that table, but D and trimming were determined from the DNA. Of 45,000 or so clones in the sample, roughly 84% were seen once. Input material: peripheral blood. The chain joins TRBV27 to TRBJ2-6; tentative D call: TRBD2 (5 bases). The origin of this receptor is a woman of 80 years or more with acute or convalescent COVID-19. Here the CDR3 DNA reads TGTGCCAGCAGTTTCTTCGGACTGACCTCTGGGGCCAACGTCCTGACTTTC. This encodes CASSFFGLTSGANVLTF.